This section outlines one T cell receptor (beta chain) sequence together with its context. An input of roughly 0.45 to 1 ug of RNA was subjected to reverse transcription using random hexamers. A single record per CDR3 protein comes from TCRdb applying MiXCR to the immunoSEQ multiplex PCR reads. Of about 200,000 distinct CDR3 sequences in the sample, over 85% were seen once. CDR1 and CDR2 from the germline V gene are SQVTM and ANQGSEA. The CDR3 is made up of 13 amino acids. V shed 3 bases, J shed 6 bases, and the junction held 7 bases outside the gene matches. TCR beta from blood CD8+ and CD4+ T cells was sequenced. The data originate from a study of CD8 T cells in Susac syndrome.

This receptor was identified in a human donor in good health. The chain couples TRBV29-1 to TRBJ1-2, with 7 nucleotides matching TRBD1. Material: CD4+ T cells from PBMCs. CDR3 region: CSVDAQGGDGYTF. The CDR3 region has the DNA TGCAGCGTTGACGCCCAGGGGGGAGATGGCTACACCTTC.